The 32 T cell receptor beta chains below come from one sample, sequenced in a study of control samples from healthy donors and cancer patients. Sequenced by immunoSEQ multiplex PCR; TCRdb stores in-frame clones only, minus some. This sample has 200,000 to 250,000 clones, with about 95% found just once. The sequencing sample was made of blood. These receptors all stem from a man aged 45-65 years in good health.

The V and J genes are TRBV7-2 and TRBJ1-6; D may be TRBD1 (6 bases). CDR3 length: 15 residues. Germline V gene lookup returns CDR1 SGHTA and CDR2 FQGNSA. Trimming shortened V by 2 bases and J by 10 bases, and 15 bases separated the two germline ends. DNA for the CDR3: TGTGCCAGCAGCTTAACAGGGATCAATGGGTCACCCCTCCACTTT. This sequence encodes CASSLTGINGSPLHF. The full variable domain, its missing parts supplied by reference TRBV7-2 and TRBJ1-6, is GAGVSQSPSNKVTEKGKDVELRCDPISGHTALYWYRQSLGQGLEFLIYFQGNSAPDKSGLPSDRFSAERTGGSVSTLTIQRTQQEDSAVYLCASSLTGINGSPLHFGNGTRLTVT.

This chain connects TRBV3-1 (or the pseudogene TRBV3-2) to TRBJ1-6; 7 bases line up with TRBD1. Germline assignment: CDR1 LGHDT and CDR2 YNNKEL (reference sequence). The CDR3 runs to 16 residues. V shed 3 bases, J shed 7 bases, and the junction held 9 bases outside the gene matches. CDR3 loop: CASSQGSTGRNSPLHF. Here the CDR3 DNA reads TGTGCCAGCAGCCAGGGATCGACAGGGAGGAATTCACCCCTCCACTTT.

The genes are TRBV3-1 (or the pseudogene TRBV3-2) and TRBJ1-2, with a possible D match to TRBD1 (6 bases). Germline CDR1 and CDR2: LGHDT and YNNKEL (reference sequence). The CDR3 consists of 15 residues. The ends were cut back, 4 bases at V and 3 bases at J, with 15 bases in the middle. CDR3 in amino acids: CASSLYGGVDYGYTF. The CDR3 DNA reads TGTGCCAGCAGCCTTTACGGGGGCGTAGACTATGGCTACACCTTC.

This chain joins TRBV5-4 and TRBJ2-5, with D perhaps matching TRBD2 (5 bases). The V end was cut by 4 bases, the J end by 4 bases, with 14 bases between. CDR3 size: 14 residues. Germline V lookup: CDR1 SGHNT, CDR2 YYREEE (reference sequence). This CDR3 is CASSRPSGGETQYF. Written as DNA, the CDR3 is TGTGCCAGCAGCCGACCGAGCGGCGGAGAGACCCAGTACTTC.

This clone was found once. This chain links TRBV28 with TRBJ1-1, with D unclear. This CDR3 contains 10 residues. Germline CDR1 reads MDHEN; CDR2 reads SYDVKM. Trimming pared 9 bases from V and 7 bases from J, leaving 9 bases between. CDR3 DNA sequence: TGTGCCAGTGGGCGAGGTGAAGCTTTCTTT. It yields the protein CASGRGEAFF.

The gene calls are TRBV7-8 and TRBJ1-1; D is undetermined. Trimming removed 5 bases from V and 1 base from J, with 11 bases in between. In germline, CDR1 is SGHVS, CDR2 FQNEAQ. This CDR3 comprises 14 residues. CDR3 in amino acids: CASSQSATNTEAFF. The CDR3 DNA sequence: TGTGCCAGCAGCCAATCGGCAACGAACACTGAAGCTTTCTTT.

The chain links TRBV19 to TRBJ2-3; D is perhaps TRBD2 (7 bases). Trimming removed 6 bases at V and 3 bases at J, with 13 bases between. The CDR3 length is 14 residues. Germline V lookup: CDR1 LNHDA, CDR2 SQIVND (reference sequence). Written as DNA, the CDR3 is TGTGCCAGTAGCAAGGGGGGGCGGACAGATACGCAGTATTTT. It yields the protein CASSKGGRTDTQYF. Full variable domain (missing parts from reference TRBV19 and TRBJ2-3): DGGITQSPKYLFRKEGQNVTLSCEQNLNHDAMYWYRQDPGQGLRLIYYSQIVNDFQKGDIAEGYSVSREKKESFPLTVTSAQKNPTAFYLCASSKGGRTDTQYFGPGTRLTVL.

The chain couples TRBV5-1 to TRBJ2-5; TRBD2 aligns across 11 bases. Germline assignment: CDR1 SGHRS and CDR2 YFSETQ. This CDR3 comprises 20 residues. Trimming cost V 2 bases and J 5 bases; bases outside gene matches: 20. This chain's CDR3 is CASSFVVDGTSGGPGETQYF. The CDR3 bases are TGCGCCAGCAGCTTCGTGGTTGACGGCACTAGCGGGGGTCCTGGGGAGACCCAGTACTTC.

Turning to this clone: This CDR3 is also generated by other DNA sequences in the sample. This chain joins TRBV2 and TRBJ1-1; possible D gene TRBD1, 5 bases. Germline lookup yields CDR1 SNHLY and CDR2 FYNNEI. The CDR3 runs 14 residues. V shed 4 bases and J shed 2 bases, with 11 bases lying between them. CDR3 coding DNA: TGTGCCAGCAGTGGCGGACACCCTAACACTGAAGCTTTCTTT. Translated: CASSGGHPNTEAFF.

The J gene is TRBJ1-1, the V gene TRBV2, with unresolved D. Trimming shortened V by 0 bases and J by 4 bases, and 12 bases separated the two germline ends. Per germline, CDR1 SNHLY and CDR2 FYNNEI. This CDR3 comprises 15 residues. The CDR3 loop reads CASSEAYWGGTEAFF. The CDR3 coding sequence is TGTGCCAGCAGTGAAGCGTATTGGGGAGGCACTGAAGCTTTCTTT.

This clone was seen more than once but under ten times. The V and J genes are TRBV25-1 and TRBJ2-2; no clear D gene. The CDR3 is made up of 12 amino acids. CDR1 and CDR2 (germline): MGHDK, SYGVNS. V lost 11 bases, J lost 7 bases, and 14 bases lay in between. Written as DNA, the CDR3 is TGTGCCGCCGGTGGGTTTAACGGGGAGCTGTTTTTT. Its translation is CAAGGFNGELFF.

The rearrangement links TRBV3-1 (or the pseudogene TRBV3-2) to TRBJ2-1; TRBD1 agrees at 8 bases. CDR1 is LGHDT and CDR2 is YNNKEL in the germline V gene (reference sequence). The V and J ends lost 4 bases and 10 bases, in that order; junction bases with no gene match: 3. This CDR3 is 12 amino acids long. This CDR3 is CASSLRDREQFF. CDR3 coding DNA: TGTGCCAGCAGCCTACGGGACAGGGAGCAGTTCTTC.

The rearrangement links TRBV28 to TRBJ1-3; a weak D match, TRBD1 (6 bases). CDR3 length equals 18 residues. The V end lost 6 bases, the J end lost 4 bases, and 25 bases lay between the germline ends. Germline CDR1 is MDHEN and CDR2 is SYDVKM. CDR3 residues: CASRSRHLRGRSGNTIYF. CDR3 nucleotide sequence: TGTGCCAGCAGATCCCGCCACCTCAGGGGCCGATCGGGAAACACCATATATTTT.

DNA for the CDR3: TGTGCCAGCAGCCGCGACAGGGCATACGAGCAGTACTTC. Encoded protein: CASSRDRAYEQYF. The V and J genes are TRBV7-2 and TRBJ2-7; 7 nucleotides agree with TRBD1. CDR1 is SGHTA and CDR2 is FQGNSA in the germline V gene. The ends lost 5 bases at V and 4 bases at J; junction bases unmatched: 5. The CDR3 length is 13 residues.

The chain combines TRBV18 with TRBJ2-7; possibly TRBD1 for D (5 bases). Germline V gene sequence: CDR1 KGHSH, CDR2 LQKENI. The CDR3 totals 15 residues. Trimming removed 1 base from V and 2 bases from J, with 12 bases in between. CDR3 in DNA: TGTGCCAGCTCACCACGCGGACAAAACCCCTACGAGCAGTACTTC. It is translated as CASSPRGQNPYEQYF. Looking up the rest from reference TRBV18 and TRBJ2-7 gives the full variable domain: NAGVMQNPRHLVRRRGQEARLRCSPMKGHSHVYWYRQLPEEGLKFMVYLQKENIIDESGMPKERFSAEFPKEGPSILRIQQVVRGDSAAYFCASSPRGQNPYEQYFGPGTRLTVT.

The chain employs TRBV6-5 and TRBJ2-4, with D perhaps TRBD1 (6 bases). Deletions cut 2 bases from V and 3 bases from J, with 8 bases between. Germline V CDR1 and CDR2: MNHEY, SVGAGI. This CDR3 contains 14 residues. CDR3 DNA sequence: TGTGCCAGCAGTTACGGACAGCTCAAAAACATTCAGTACTTC. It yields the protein CASSYGQLKNIQYF.

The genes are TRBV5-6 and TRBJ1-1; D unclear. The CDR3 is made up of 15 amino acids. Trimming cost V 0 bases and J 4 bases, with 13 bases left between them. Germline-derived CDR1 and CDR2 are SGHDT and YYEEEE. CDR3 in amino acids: CASSLGGLWGTEAFF. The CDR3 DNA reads TGTGCCAGCAGCTTGGGTGGTCTTTGGGGCACTGAAGCTTTCTTT.

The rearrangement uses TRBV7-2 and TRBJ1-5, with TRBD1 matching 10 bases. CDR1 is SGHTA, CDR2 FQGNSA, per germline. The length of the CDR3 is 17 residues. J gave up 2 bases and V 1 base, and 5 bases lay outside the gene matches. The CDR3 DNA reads TGTGCCAGCAGCTTAGTGGGACAGGGGTACGGCAATCAGCCCCAGCATTTT. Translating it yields CASSLVGQGYGNQPQHF.

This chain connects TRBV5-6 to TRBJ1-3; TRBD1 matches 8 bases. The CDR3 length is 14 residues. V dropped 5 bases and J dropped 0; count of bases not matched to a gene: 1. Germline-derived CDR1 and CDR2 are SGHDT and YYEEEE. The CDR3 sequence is CASRTGGSGNTIYF. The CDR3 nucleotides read TGTGCCAGCAGAACAGGGGGCTCTGGAAACACCATATATTTT.

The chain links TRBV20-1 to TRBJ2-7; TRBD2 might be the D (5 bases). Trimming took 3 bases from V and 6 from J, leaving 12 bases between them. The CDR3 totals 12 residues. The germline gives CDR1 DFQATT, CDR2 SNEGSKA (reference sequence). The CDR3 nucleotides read TGCAGTGCTAGTGGGGAGAGGGTCGAGCAGTACGTC. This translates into CSASGERVEQYV.

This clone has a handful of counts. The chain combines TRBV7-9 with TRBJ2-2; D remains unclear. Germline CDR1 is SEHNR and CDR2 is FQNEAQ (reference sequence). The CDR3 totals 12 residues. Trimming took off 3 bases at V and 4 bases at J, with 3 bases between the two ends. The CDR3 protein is CASSFSTGELFF. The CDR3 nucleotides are TGTGCCAGCAGCTTTAGCACCGGGGAGCTGTTTTTT.

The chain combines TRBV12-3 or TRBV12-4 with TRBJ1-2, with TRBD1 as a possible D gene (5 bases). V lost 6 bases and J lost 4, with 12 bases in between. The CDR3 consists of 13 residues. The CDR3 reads CASSLRTPYGYTF. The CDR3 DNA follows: TGTGCCAGCAGCTTGCGGACACCCTATGGCTACACCTTC.

CDR3 DNA sequence: TGTGCCAGCAGTGAATCTGGGTCTGGGGCCAACGTCCTGACTTTC. Its protein is CASSESGSGANVLTF. V and J are TRBV25-1 and TRBJ2-6; no definite D call. Germline V gene data show CDR1 as MGHDK and CDR2 as SYGVNS. This CDR3 has 15 residues. The V gene lost 1 base and the J gene lost 1 base, with 5 bases spanning the gap. The full variable domain, with the rest looked up from reference TRBV25-1 and TRBJ2-6, is EADIYQTPRYLVIGTGKKITLECSQTMGHDKMYWYQQDPGMELHLIHYSYGVNSTEKGDLSSESTVSRIRTEHFPLTLESARPSHTSQYLCASSESGSGANVLTFGAGSRLTVL.

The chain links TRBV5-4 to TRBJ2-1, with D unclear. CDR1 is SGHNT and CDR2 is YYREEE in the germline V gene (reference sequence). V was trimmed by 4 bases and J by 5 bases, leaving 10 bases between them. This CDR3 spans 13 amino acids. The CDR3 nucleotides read TGTGCCAGCAGCCCATGGGAAGACAATGAGCAGTTCTTC. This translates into CASSPWEDNEQFF.

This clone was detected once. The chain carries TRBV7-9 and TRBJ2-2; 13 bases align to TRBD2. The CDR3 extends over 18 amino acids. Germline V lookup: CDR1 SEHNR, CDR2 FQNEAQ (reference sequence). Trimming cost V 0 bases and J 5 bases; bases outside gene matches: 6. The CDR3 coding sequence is TGTGCCAGCAGCTTAGCCCAAGGACTAGCGGGGGAGACCGGGGAGCTGTTTTTT. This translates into CASSLAQGLAGETGELFF.

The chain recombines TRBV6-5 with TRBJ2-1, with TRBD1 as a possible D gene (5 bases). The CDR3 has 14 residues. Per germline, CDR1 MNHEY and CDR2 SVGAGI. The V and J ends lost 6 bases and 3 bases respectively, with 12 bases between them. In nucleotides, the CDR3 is TGTGCCAGCAGCCCCATCGACAGCTACAATGAGCAGTTCTTC. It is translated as CASSPIDSYNEQFF.

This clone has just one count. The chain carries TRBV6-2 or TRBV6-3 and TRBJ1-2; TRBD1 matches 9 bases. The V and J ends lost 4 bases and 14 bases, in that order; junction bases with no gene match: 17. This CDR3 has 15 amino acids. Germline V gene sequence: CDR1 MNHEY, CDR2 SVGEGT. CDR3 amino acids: CASSSTNLPGQGTTF. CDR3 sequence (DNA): TGTGCCAGCAGTTCGACCAACTTACCGGGACAGGGAACGACCTTC.

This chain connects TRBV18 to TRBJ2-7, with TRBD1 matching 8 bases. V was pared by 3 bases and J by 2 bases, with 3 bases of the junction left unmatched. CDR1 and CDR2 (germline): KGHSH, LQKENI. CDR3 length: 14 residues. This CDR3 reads CASSPRGQAYEQYV. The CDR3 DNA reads TGTGCCAGCTCACCTAGGGGACAGGCCTACGAGCAGTACGTC.

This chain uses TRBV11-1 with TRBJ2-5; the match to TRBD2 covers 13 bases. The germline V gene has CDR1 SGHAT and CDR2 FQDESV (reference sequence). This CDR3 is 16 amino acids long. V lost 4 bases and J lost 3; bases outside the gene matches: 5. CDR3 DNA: TGTGCCAGCAGCTGGGGACTAGCGGGGAAGAAAGAGACCCAGTACTTC. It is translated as CASSWGLAGKKETQYF.

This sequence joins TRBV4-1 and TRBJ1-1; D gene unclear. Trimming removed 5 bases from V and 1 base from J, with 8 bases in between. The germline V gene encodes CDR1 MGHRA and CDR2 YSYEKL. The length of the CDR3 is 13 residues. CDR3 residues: CASSDRWNTEAFF. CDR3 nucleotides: TGCGCCAGCAGCGACCGCTGGAACACTGAAGCTTTCTTT.

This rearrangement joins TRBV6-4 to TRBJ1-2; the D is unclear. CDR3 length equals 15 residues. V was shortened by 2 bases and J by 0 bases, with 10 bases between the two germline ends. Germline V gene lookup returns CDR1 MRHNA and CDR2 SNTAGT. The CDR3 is CASSDGNSPNYGYTF. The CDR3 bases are TGTGCCAGCAGTGACGGTAACAGCCCTAACTATGGCTACACCTTC.

CDR3 DNA sequence: TGTGCCAGCAGTCTCGAGCGACAGAGTTGGACAGAGACCCAGTACTTC. Its translation: CASSLERQSWTETQYF. The rearrangement links TRBV6-2 or TRBV6-3 to TRBJ2-5, with D possibly being TRBD1 (5 bases). The CDR3 runs to 16 residues. Germline CDR1 is MNHEY and CDR2 is SVGEGT. V shed 5 bases and J shed 4 bases, with 20 bases lying between them.